A single sample is the source of the 9 T cell receptor beta chains below, sequenced in a study of cytomegalovirus exposure and HLA in healthy donors. Researchers ran the PCR with 60 Vbeta and 13 Jbeta primers. Measured with immunoSEQ multiplex PCR; TCRdb has only the in-frame clones, and not every one. Of approximately 140,000 clones in the sample, roughly 80% were seen once. The sample was PBMCs. The receptors originated from a man aged 35 to 55 in good health and CMV-seronegative.

The rearrangement joins TRBV2 to TRBJ1-6; maybe TRBD1 (5 bases). CDR3 length: 18 residues. The ends were cut back, 5 bases at V and 5 bases at J, with 22 bases in the middle. CDR1 is SNHLY and CDR2 is FYNNEI in the germline V gene. CDR3 protein: CASSFNLVGQGDNSPLHF. The CDR3 nucleotides are TGTGCCAGCAGTTTTAATTTAGTAGGGCAGGGCGATAATTCACCCCTCCACTTT.

CDR3 nucleotides: TGTGCCAGCAGCTTGTACAGGGAAGACACTGAAGCTTTCTTT. Translation: CASSLYREDTEAFF. This chain connects TRBV7-9 to TRBJ1-1, with a possible D match to TRBD1 (6 bases). The CDR3 sequence is 14 residues long. The V gene lost 3 bases and the J gene lost 3 bases, with 11 bases spanning the gap. The germline gives CDR1 SEHNR, CDR2 FQNEAQ (reference sequence).

This chain's CDR3 is CALGYRDTQYF. CDR3 DNA sequence: TGTGCTCTCGGGTATAGGGATACGCAGTATTTT. The chain links TRBV2 to TRBJ2-3; D gene uncertain. Germline values: CDR1 SNHLY, CDR2 FYNNEI. CDR3 length: 11 amino acids. Supplemented by reference TRBV2 and TRBJ2-3, the full variable domain reads EPEVTQTPSHQVTQMGQEVILRCVPISNHLYFYWYRQILGQKVEFLVSFYNNEISEKSEIFDDQFSVERPDGSNFTLKIRSTKLEDSAMYFCALGYRDTQYFGPGTRLTVL.

This chain links TRBV19 with TRBJ1-6; 7 positions agree with TRBD1. Germline CDR1 is LNHDA and CDR2 is SQIVND (reference sequence). The CDR3 covers 15 residues. V gave up 5 bases and J gave up 2 bases; unmatched junction bases: 3. The DNA of the CDR3 is TGTGCCAGTAGTTCCGGGACAGCCTATAATTCACCCCTCCACTTT. The encoded protein is CASSSGTAYNSPLHF.

This clone has a handful of counts. The chain carries TRBV5-4 and TRBJ1-2; tentatively, D is TRBD1 (6 bases). The CDR3 is 15 amino acids. In germline, CDR1 is SGHNT, CDR2 YYREEE (reference sequence). Trimming removed 4 bases from V and 6 bases from J, with 19 bases in between. CDR3 residues: CASSRGQPNYHGYTF. The DNA of the CDR3 is TGTGCCAGCAGCAGAGGACAGCCCAACTACCATGGCTACACCTTC.

The genes are TRBV2 and TRBJ2-2; 7 bases match TRBD2. V trimming: 6 bases; J trimming: 5 bases; junction bases outside the gene matches: 12. The CDR3 runs 16 residues. Germline loops: CDR1 SNHLY, CDR2 FYNNEI. For the CDR3, the DNA is TGTGCCAGCAGAGCCCGTGTCGGGGGGTTGACCGGGGAGCTGTTTTTT. This encodes CASRARVGGLTGELFF.

The chain is built from TRBV29-1 and TRBJ2-7, with 9 bases matching TRBD1. Trimming at V came to 4 bases and at J to 3 bases, leaving 4 bases not matched to a gene. Germline V gene sequence: CDR1 SQVTM, CDR2 ANQGSEA. The CDR3 consists of 13 residues. The CDR3 loop reads CSVVPTGGYEQYF. The CDR3 region has the DNA TGCAGCGTTGTACCGACAGGGGGCTACGAGCAGTACTTC.

This chain uses TRBV6-5 with TRBJ1-2; D is perhaps TRBD1 (6 bases). This CDR3 contains 14 residues. CDR1 MNHEY and CDR2 SVGAGI come from the germline V gene. V dropped 6 bases and J dropped 2 bases, with 13 bases sitting between them. CDR3 sequence (DNA): TGTGCCAGCAGGGGGGGGCGGGCCAACTATGGCTACACCTTC. Amino acid sequence: CASRGGRANYGYTF.

This clone was counted a few times. The chain couples TRBV6-1 to TRBJ1-5, with unresolved D. With 0 bases removed from V and 6 bases from J, the gap between germline ends came to 12 bases. CDR3 size: 15 residues. Germline-derived CDR1 and CDR2 are MNHNS and SASEGT. CDR3 bases: TGTGCCAGCAGTGAAGCGTGGGGAGTGCGTCAGCCCCAGCATTTT. It encodes CASSEAWGVRQPQHF.